Described below is a single T cell receptor beta chain sequence and its context. The data are from a study of control samples from healthy donors and cancer patients. The CDR3 is 16 residues long. Germline CDR1 and CDR2: SGHAT and FQDESV (reference sequence). V was pared by 3 bases and J by 5 bases, with 9 bases of the junction left unmatched. Repertoires were generated with immunoSEQ multiplex PCR, while TCRdb's copy carries only in-frame clones and drops some. The sample lists around 180,000 clones, roughly 88% seen once, with roughly 5.3% in the top ten. What was sequenced was blood. The receptor comes from a woman in her twenties or thirties in good health. The rearrangement links TRBV11-1 to TRBJ2-5; 10 bases are shared with TRBD2. The chain's CDR3 is CASSLSSGRAGETQYF. The CDR3 bases are TGTGCCAGCAGCTTGTCGAGCGGGAGGGCCGGGGAGACCCAGTACTTC.